Shown below are 32 T cell receptor beta chains from a single sample sequenced in a study of T cells in Graves' hyperthyroidism and ophthalmopathy. RNA transcripts served as the template for amplifying TCR beta CDR3 regions. RT-PCR in the first round (using the HTBI primer set) targeted the TCR CDR3. TCRdb re-called the multiplex PCR reads with MiXCR, one entry per CDR3 protein. The table includes hundreds of thousands of distinct CDR3 sequences, 18% detected once. The sequenced material came from blood. The receptors stem from a woman aged 50 to 60 with Graves' hyperthyroidism that later progressed to Graves' ophthalmopathy.

The chain couples TRBV7-9 to TRBJ1-4, with no clear D. CDR1 and CDR2 (germline): SEHNR, FQNEAQ (reference sequence). This CDR3 has 12 residues. Trimming stripped 5 bases from V and 5 bases from J, with 6 bases between. CDR3 protein: CASSPQNEKLFF. CDR3 coding DNA: TGTGCCAGCAGCCCTCAGAATGAAAAACTGTTTTTT.

The J gene is TRBJ1-6, the V gene TRBV5-1; 9 nucleotides align to TRBD1. J was trimmed by 5 bases and V by 4 bases; bases with no gene match: 7. The CDR3 consists of 16 residues. Per the germline V gene, CDR1 is SGHRS and CDR2 is YFSETQ. The CDR3 nucleotides read TGCGCCAGCAGCGGTACCGGGACAGGGAATAATTCACCCCTCCACTTT. As protein: CASSGTGTGNNSPLHF. Full variable domain (missing parts from reference TRBV5-1 and TRBJ1-6): KAGVTQTPRYLIKTRGQQVTLSCSPISGHRSVSWYQQTPGQGLQFLFEYFSETQRNKGNFPGRFSGRQFSNSRSEMNVSTLELGDSALYLCASSGTGTGNNSPLHFGNGTRLTVT.

This clonotype occurred many times. The CDR3 region has the DNA TGTGCCAGCAGCCCCCATGTTCTAAACACTGAAGCTTTCTTT. This codes for CASSPHVLNTEAFF. This sequence joins TRBV3-1 and TRBJ1-1, with D uncertain. Germline V lookup: CDR1 LGHDT, CDR2 YNNKEL (reference sequence). V was cut by 4 bases and J by 2 bases, with 11 bases left in between. The CDR3 loop spans 14 amino acids.

This clonotype was picked up many times. This chain links TRBV20-1 with TRBJ1-4; no reliable D call. The germline V gene encodes CDR1 DFQATT and CDR2 SNEGSKA (reference sequence). V gave up 3 bases and J gave up 0 bases, with 14 bases separating them. CDR3 length equals 16 residues. CDR3 coding DNA: TGCAGTGCTAGTGTCCCTATACATGCAACTAATGAAAAACTGTTTTTT. It specifies CSASVPIHATNEKLFF.

This clonotype was picked up many times. The chain uses TRBV12-3 or TRBV12-4 and TRBJ2-3; no reliable D call. Between the trimmed V and J ends, which lost 3 bases and 2 bases, there was a span of 15 bases. This CDR3 has 16 residues. Here the CDR3 reads CASSFLFARPTDTQYF. CDR3 sequence (DNA): TGTGCCAGCAGTTTTTTATTCGCTAGGCCCACAGATACGCAGTATTTT.

This clonotype was observed many times. The chain recombines TRBV12-3 or TRBV12-4 with TRBJ2-1; 11 bases are shared with TRBD2. Trimming removed 4 bases from V and 5 bases from J; junction bases left unmatched: 7. The length of the CDR3 is 16 residues. The CDR3: CASSSHLAGGNNEQFF. Written as DNA, the CDR3 is TGTGCCAGCAGTTCCCATTTAGCGGGGGGGAACAATGAGCAGTTCTTC.

At least ten counts were recorded for this clonotype. The chain is built from TRBV5-1 and TRBJ1-2, with 7 bases aligning to TRBD1. This CDR3 spans 13 amino acids. CDR1 and CDR2 from the germline V gene are SGHRS and YFSETQ. With 4 bases clipped from V and 8 bases from J, the junction kept 8 bases outside the gene matches. CDR3 in DNA: TGCGCCAGCAGCCTAAGACAGGGACCAGGCTACACCTTC. This sequence encodes CASSLRQGPGYTF. Full variable domain (outside the CDR3, taken from reference TRBV5-1 and TRBJ1-2): KAGVTQTPRYLIKTRGQQVTLSCSPISGHRSVSWYQQTPGQGLQFLFEYFSETQRNKGNFPGRFSGRQFSNSRSEMNVSTLELGDSALYLCASSLRQGPGYTFGSGTRLTVV.

This clonotype turned up a few times. CDR3 residues: CASSPTDRVWNNEQFF. DNA of the CDR3: TGTGCCAGCAGCCCCACGGACAGGGTTTGGAACAATGAGCAGTTCTTC. The rearrangement links TRBV6-1 to TRBJ2-1; TRBD1 matches at 8 bases. There are 16 residues in the CDR3. CDR1 is MNHNS and CDR2 is SASEGT in the germline V gene. V lost 6 bases, J lost 5 bases, and 12 bases stayed unmatched.

The chain uses TRBV6-5 and TRBJ1-4; D uncertain. Per the germline V gene, CDR1 is MNHEY and CDR2 is SVGAGI. With 2 bases removed from V and 0 bases from J, the gap between germline ends came to 7 bases. The CDR3 contains 15 residues. CDR3 DNA: TGTGCCAGCAGTTACCAACAGACAACTAATGAAAAACTGTTTTTT. It codes for CASSYQQTTNEKLFF.

The V and J genes are TRBV6-1 and TRBJ2-2, with D perhaps matching TRBD1 or TRBD2 (5 bases each). CDR1 and CDR2 from the germline V gene are MNHNS and SASEGT. Trimming cost V 1 base and J 4 bases, with 13 bases left between them. This CDR3 spans 16 amino acids. The CDR3 loop is CASSEGLGVSTGELFF. As DNA, the CDR3 is TGTGCCAGCAGTGAAGGTCTGGGGGTGAGCACCGGGGAGCTGTTTTTT.

This clonotype was seen ten or more times. V usage is TRBV5-1 and J usage is TRBJ2-7; perhaps D is TRBD1 or TRBD2 (5 bases each). Trimming took 0 bases from V and 0 from J, leaving 13 bases between them. Germline V gene lookup returns CDR1 SGHRS and CDR2 YFSETQ. There are 16 residues in the CDR3. The DNA for the CDR3 is TGCGCCAGCAGCTTGGAATCGGGACGGAGCTCCTACGAGCAGTACTTC. Translating it yields CASSLESGRSSYEQYF.

This chain joins TRBV5-1 and TRBJ2-3; weak D call: TRBD2 (5 bases). V was clipped by 3 bases and J by 4 bases, with 12 bases between them. The CDR3 totals 14 residues. Germline V gene lookup returns CDR1 SGHRS and CDR2 YFSETQ. The CDR3 loop reads CASSSGLRPDTQYF. CDR3 in DNA: TGCGCCAGCAGCTCGGGGTTGCGACCAGATACGCAGTATTTT.

This clonotype was detected ten times or more. The chain employs TRBV27 and TRBJ1-1, with D hard to call. With 5 bases removed from V and 3 bases from J, the gap between germline ends came to 10 bases. This CDR3 region has 13 residues. Germline-derived CDR1 and CDR2 are MNHEY and SMNVEV (reference sequence). The DNA of the CDR3 is TGTGCCAGCAGTAACATCCCGGACACTGAAGCTTTCTTT. Amino acid sequence: CASSNIPDTEAFF.

This clonotype was counted many times. The chain combines TRBV11-3 with TRBJ2-5; 10 bases agree with TRBD1. The CDR3 contains 14 residues. Germline loops: CDR1 SGHNT, CDR2 YENEEA. Germline trimming cut 4 bases from V and 5 bases from J; bases unmatched to any gene: 4. CDR3 sequence reads: CASSSGTGVETQYF. DNA of the CDR3: TGTGCCAGCAGCTCGGGGACAGGGGTGGAGACCCAGTACTTC.

The chain combines TRBV3-1 with TRBJ2-5, with D perhaps matching TRBD1 or TRBD2 (6 bases each). This CDR3 is 14 amino acids long. V was cut by 4 bases and J by 4 bases, with 13 bases left in between. From germline, CDR1 is LGHDT and CDR2 YNNKEL (reference sequence). The CDR3 protein is CASSPGAEGETQYF. DNA for the CDR3: TGTGCCAGCAGCCCGGGGGCCGAGGGAGAGACCCAGTACTTC.

The chain is built from TRBV29-1 and TRBJ1-2; the D is unclear. Trimming removed 3 bases at V and 6 bases at J, with 11 bases between. In germline, CDR1 is SQVTM, CDR2 ANQGSEA. The CDR3 is 12 residues long. The CDR3 DNA reads TGCAGCGTTGAGTCTGGGGATAATGGCTACACCTTC. Its translation is CSVESGDNGYTF.

There are a few counts of this clonotype. This sequence joins TRBV12-3 or TRBV12-4 and TRBJ2-1; tentative D call: TRBD2 (6 bases). The germline V and J ends were trimmed by 5 bases and 3 bases, with 11 bases remaining between them. The CDR3 runs 14 residues. The CDR3 loop reads CASSMIAVYNEQFF. The DNA for the CDR3 is TGTGCCAGCAGTATGATAGCGGTCTACAATGAGCAGTTCTTC.

J is TRBJ2-7 and V is TRBV4-2; a possible D gene is TRBD1 (6 bases). The V end lost 3 bases, the J end lost 4 bases, and 16 bases lay between the germline ends. The CDR3 spans 15 residues. The germline gives CDR1 LGHNA, CDR2 YNFKEQ. CDR3 in DNA: TGTGCCAGCAGCCAGGGACGAATGCAGGGGTACGAGCAGTACTTC. This sequence encodes CASSQGRMQGYEQYF.

The J gene is TRBJ1-1, the V gene TRBV27; D is undetermined. The V end lost 4 bases, the J end lost 0 bases, and 9 bases lay between the germline ends. Germline V CDR1 and CDR2: MNHEY, SMNVEV (reference sequence). The CDR3 is 14 amino acids. CDR3 loop: CASSSPRMNTEAFF. The DNA for the CDR3 is TGTGCCAGCAGTTCCCCCAGGATGAACACTGAAGCTTTCTTT.

In this sample, this clonotype turned up many times. The chain uses TRBV7-9 and TRBJ1-1; D not certain. Per germline, CDR1 SEHNR and CDR2 FQNEAQ (reference sequence). This CDR3 region has 13 residues. Trimming removed 5 bases at V and 4 bases at J, with 11 bases between. CDR3 coding DNA: TGTGCCAGCAGCCGCGACCGTAGCACTGAAGCTTTCTTT. Translated: CASSRDRSTEAFF.

This CDR3 reads CASRTYGQGSSEKLFF. The CDR3 coding sequence is TGTGCCAGCCGAACCTACGGGCAGGGGTCGTCTGAAAAACTGTTTTTT. J is TRBJ1-4 and V is TRBV6-1; tentative D call: TRBD1 (6 bases). V was trimmed by 8 bases and J by 7 bases, leaving 23 bases between them. The CDR3 covers 16 residues. CDR1 and CDR2 from the germline V gene are MNHNS and SASEGT.

This clonotype was found once. CDR3 protein: CASSMRENTEAFF. The DNA for the CDR3 is TGTGCCAGTAGTATGAGGGAGAACACTGAAGCTTTCTTT. The chain has TRBV19 and TRBJ1-1; D remains unclear. The germline V gene has CDR1 LNHDA and CDR2 SQIVND (reference sequence). The CDR3 length is 13 residues. Trimming left V 3 bases short and J 1 base short, with 6 bases between.

This clonotype occurred many times. The rearrangement joins TRBV15 to TRBJ1-2; D gene unclear. Germline values: CDR1 LNHNV, CDR2 YYDKDF (reference sequence). Trimming removed 0 bases at V and 6 bases at J, with 8 bases between. This CDR3 has 13 residues. In DNA, the CDR3 is TGTGCCACCAGCAGAGAGGTCGGCCATGGCTACACCTTC. The encoded protein is CATSREVGHGYTF.

This clonotype was counted a few times. The chain uses TRBV5-1 and TRBJ1-2; D perhaps matches TRBD1 (5 bases). This CDR3 region has 16 residues. The V gene lost 7 bases and the J gene lost 0 bases, with 19 bases spanning the gap. Per the germline V gene, CDR1 is SGHRS and CDR2 is YFSETQ. Here the CDR3 reads CASAYARAGANYGYTF. CDR3 coding DNA: TGCGCCAGCGCCTACGCCAGGGCAGGAGCTAACTATGGCTACACCTTC.

This clonotype was seen many times. V is TRBV5-1 and J is TRBJ2-3; 10 bases map to TRBD1. Unmatched junction bases numbered 11, after V lost 4 bases and J lost 3 bases. This CDR3 is 17 amino acids long. Germline lookup yields CDR1 SGHRS and CDR2 YFSETQ. The CDR3: CASSLTGQGVGTDTQYF. The CDR3 nucleotides are TGCGCCAGCAGCCTCACCGGACAGGGGGTGGGTACAGATACGCAGTATTTT.

V usage is TRBV4-1 and J usage is TRBJ2-5; no clear D. V dropped 5 bases and J dropped 5 bases, with 12 bases sitting between them. CDR1 and CDR2 from the germline V gene are MGHRA and YSYEKL. This CDR3 has 13 residues. Written as DNA, the CDR3 is TGCGCCAGCAGCAAACCCGGCTGGGAGACCCAGTACTTC. Its protein is CASSKPGWETQYF.

This clonotype has ten or more counts. CDR3 bases: TGTGCCAGCAGCCATGCGGACAGAAACACTGAAGCTTTCTTT. Translation: CASSHADRNTEAFF. The chain uses TRBV3-1 and TRBJ1-1; possibly TRBD1 for D (6 bases). Trimming left V 3 bases short and J 2 bases short, with 10 bases between. CDR3 length equals 14 residues. Germline CDR1 and CDR2: LGHDT and YNNKEL (reference sequence).

The chain links TRBV7-9 to TRBJ2-4; the D is unclear. The CDR3 is made up of 16 amino acids. V dropped 0 bases and J dropped 0 bases, with 9 bases sitting between them. CDR1 is SEHNR and CDR2 is FQNEAQ in the germline V gene (reference sequence). The CDR3 loop is CASSLASKLAKNIQYF. DNA for the CDR3: TGTGCCAGCAGCTTAGCCTCGAAACTAGCCAAAAACATTCAGTACTTC. Full variable domain (missing parts from reference TRBV7-9 and TRBJ2-4): DTGVSQNPRHKITKRGQNVTFRCDPISEHNRLYWYRQTLGQGPEFLTYFQNEAQLEKSRLLSDRFSAERPKGSFSTLEIQRTEQGDSAMYLCASSLASKLAKNIQYFGAGTRLSVL.

This clonotype was detected many times. V is TRBV5-1 and J is TRBJ2-1; a weak D match, TRBD2 (5 bases). The CDR3 length is 11 residues. The V and J ends lost 2 bases and 12 bases respectively, with 9 bases between them. Germline V lookup: CDR1 SGHRS, CDR2 YFSETQ. The CDR3 DNA follows: TGCGCCAGCAGCTTAGCAGGAGGGCAGTTCTTC. Protein: CASSLAGGQFF.

Many counts were recorded for this clonotype. V and J are TRBV5-1 and TRBJ2-3; 9 nucleotides align to TRBD2. Germline trimming cut 0 bases from V and 4 bases from J; bases unmatched to any gene: 9. Germline V gene data show CDR1 as SGHRS and CDR2 as YFSETQ. The CDR3 contains 17 residues. The CDR3 sequence: CASSLDLRGGLADTQYF. CDR3 in DNA: TGCGCCAGCAGCTTGGACTTGCGGGGGGGCCTGGCAGATACGCAGTATTTT.

This clonotype has at least ten counts. This rearrangement joins TRBV12-3 or TRBV12-4 to TRBJ2-2; D might be TRBD1 (5 bases). The CDR3 totals 16 residues. Trimming stripped 0 bases from V and 6 bases from J, with 14 bases between. The CDR3 spells CASSLAVWQGAGELFF. DNA for the CDR3: TGTGCCAGCAGTTTAGCGGTGTGGCAGGGTGCCGGGGAGCTGTTTTTT.

This clonotype was seen only a few times. The J gene is TRBJ2-7, the V gene TRBV6-1; D call uncertain. This CDR3 is built from 13 residues. Trimming took 6 bases from V and 6 from J, leaving 15 bases between them. Germline CDR1 is MNHNS and CDR2 is SASEGT. CDR3 sequence reads: CASSPVDDLEQYF. The CDR3 coding sequence is TGTGCCAGCAGCCCTGTGGACGACCTCGAGCAGTACTTC.